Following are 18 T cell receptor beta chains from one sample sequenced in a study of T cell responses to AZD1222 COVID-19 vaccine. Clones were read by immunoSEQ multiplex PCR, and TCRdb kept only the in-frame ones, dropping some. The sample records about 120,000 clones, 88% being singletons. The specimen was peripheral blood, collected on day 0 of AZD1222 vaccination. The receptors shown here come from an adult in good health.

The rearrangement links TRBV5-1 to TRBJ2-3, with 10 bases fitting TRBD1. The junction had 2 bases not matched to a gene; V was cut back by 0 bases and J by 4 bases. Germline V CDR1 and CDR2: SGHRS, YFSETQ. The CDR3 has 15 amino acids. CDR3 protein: CASSLGGQGPDTQYF. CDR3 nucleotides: TGCGCCAGCAGCTTGGGGGGACAGGGGCCAGATACGCAGTATTTT. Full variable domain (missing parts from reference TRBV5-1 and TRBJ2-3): KAGVTQTPRYLIKTRGQQVTLSCSPISGHRSVSWYQQTPGQGLQFLFEYFSETQRNKGNFPGRFSGRQFSNSRSEMNVSTLELGDSALYLCASSLGGQGPDTQYFGPGTRLTVL.

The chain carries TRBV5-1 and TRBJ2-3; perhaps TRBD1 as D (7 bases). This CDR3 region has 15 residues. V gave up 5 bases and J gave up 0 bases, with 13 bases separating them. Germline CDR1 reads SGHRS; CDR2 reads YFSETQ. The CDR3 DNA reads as TGCGCCAGCAGACCGGGGGACAGAAGCACAGATACGCAGTATTTT. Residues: CASRPGDRSTDTQYF. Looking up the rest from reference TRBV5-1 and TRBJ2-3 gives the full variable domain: KAGVTQTPRYLIKTRGQQVTLSCSPISGHRSVSWYQQTPGQGLQFLFEYFSETQRNKGNFPGRFSGRQFSNSRSEMNVSTLELGDSALYLCASRPGDRSTDTQYFGPGTRLTVL.

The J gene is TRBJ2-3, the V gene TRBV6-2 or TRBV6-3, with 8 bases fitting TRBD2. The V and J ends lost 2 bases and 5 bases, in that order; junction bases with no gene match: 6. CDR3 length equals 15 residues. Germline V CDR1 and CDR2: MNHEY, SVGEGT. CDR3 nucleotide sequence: TGTGCCAGCAGTTACGACGGGGGGGCGGTAGATACGCAGTATTTT. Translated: CASSYDGGAVDTQYF.

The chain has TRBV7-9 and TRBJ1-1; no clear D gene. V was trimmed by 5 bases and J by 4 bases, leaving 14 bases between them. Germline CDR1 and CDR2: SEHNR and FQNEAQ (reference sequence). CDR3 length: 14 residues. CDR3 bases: TGTGCCAGCAGCCGGGCCCCTTGGGGCACTGAAGCTTTCTTT. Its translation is CASSRAPWGTEAFF.

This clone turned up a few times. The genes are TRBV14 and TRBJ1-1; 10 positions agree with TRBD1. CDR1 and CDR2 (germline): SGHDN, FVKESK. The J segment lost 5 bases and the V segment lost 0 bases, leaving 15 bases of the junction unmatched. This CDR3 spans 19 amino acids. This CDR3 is CASSQDRRLGDRGWTEAFF. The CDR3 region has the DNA TGTGCCAGCAGCCAAGATAGGAGGCTTGGGGACAGGGGTTGGACTGAAGCTTTCTTT.

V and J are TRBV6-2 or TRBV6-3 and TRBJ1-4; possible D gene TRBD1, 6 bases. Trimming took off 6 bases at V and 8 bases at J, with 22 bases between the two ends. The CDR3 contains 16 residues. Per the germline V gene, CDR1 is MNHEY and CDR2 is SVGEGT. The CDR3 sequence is CASSPWRGSTGEKLFF. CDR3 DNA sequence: TGTGCCAGCAGCCCCTGGAGGGGGAGCACGGGCGAAAAACTGTTTTTT.

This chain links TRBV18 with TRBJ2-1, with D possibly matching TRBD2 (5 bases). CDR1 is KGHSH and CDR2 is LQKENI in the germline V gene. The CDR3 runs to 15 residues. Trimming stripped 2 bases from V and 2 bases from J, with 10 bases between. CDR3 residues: CASSPDGVPYNEQFF. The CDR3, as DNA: TGTGCCAGCTCACCAGACGGGGTACCCTACAATGAGCAGTTCTTC.

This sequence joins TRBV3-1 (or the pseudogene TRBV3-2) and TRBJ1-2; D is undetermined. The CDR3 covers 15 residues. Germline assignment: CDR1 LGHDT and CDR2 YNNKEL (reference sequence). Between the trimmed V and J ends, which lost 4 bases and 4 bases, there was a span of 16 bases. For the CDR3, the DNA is TGTGCCAGCAGCCCGCCAGGCAGCGATGGCTATGGCTACACCTTC. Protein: CASSPPGSDGYGYTF.

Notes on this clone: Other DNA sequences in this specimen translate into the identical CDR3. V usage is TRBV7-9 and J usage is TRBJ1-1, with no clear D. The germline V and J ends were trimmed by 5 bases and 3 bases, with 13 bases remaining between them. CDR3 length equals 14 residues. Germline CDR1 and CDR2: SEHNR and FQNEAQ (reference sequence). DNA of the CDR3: TGTGCCAGCAGCAACCGGGGTCAGCACACTGAAGCTTTCTTT. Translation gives CASSNRGQHTEAFF.

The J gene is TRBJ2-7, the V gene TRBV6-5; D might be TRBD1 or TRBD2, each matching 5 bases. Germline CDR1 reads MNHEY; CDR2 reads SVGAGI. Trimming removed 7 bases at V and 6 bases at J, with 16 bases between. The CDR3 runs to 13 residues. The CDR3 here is CASTWGERGEQYF. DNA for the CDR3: TGTGCCAGCACCTGGGGAGAGAGGGGCGAGCAGTACTTC.

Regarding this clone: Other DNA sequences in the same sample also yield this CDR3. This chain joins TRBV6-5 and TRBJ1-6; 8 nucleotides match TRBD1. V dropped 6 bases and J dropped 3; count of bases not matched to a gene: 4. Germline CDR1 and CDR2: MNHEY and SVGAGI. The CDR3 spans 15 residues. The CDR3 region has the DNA TGTGCCAGCAGCTCCGGGACAGGCTATAATTCACCCCTCCACTTT. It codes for CASSSGTGYNSPLHF.

CDR3 coding DNA: TGTGCCAGCAGCTCGTCCGGGACCTCCTTGGTCTATGGCTACACCTTC. It codes for CASSSSGTSLVYGYTF. The rearrangement links TRBV5-4 to TRBJ1-2, with TRBD1 as a possible D gene (5 bases). This CDR3 spans 16 amino acids. CDR1 SGHNT and CDR2 YYREEE come from the germline V gene (reference sequence). V was shortened by 3 bases and J by 4 bases, with 19 bases between the two germline ends.

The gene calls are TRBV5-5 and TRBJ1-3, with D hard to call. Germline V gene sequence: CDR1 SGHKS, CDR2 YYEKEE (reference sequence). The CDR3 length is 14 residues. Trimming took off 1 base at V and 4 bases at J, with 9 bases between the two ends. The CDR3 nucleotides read TGTGCCAGCAGCTTGTTGAACGCCGGAAACACCATATATTTT. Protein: CASSLLNAGNTIYF.

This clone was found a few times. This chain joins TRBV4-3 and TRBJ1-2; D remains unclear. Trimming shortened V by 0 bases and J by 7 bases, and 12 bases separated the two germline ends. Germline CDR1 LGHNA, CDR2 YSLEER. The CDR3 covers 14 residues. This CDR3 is CASSQDSGFGGYTF. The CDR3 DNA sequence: TGCGCCAGCAGCCAAGATAGTGGTTTCGGTGGCTACACCTTC.

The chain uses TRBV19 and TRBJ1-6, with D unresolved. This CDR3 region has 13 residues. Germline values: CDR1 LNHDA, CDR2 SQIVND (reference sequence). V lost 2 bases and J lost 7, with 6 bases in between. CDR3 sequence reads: CASSIKTNSPLHF. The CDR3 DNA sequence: TGTGCCAGTAGTATAAAGACGAATTCACCCCTCCACTTT.

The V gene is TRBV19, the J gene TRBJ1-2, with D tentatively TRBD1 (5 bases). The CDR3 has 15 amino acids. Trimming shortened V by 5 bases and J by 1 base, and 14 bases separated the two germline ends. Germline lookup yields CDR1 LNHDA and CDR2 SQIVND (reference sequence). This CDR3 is CASSAWDGRNYGYTF. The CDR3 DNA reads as TGTGCCAGTAGTGCCTGGGACGGTCGTAACTATGGCTACACCTTC. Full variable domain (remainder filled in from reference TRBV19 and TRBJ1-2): DGGITQSPKYLFRKEGQNVTLSCEQNLNHDAMYWYRQDPGQGLRLIYYSQIVNDFQKGDIAEGYSVSREKKESFPLTVTSAQKNPTAFYLCASSAWDGRNYGYTFGSGTRLTVV.

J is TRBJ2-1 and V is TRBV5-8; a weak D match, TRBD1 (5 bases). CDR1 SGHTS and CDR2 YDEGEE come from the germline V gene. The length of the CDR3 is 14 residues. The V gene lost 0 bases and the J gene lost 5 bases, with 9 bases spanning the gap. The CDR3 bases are TGTGCCAGCAGCTTGGGGGTGGGGCACAATGAGCAGTTCTTC. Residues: CASSLGVGHNEQFF.

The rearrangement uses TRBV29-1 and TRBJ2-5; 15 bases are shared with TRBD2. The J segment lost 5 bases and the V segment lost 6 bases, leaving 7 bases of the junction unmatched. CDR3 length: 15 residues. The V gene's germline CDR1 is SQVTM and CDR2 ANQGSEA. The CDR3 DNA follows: TGCAGCGTAGGGACTAGCGGGGGGCCTGGGGAGACCCAGTACTTC. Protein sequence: CSVGTSGGPGETQYF.